The rows below give T cell receptor beta chains drawn from one sample of a study of blood T cell repertoires in COVID-19. Assay: immunoSEQ multiplex PCR; the TCRdb copy retains only in-frame clones and omits some. The sample has roughly 140,000 clones; around three quarters are singletons. The specimen sequenced was peripheral blood. The receptors shown here come from a man aged 50 to 60 with active or convalescent COVID-19. Each CDR3 is given with its conserved first and last residue. The D gene is left open where the match is weak. Part of the rows lack a size; the others show once, few, many or a class for expanded clones.

clone_size,v_call,d_call,j_call,cdr3_aa,cdr3_nt
NA,TRBV9,NA,TRBJ2-1,CASSGRASYNEQFF,TGTGCCAGCAGCGGGCGGGCCTCCTACAATGAGCAGTTCTTC
NA,TRBV19,TRBD2,TRBJ2-3,CASSGTSGTTDTQYF,TGTGCCAGTAGTGGCACTAGCGGTACCACAGATACGCAGTATTTT
NA,TRBV5-1,NA,TRBJ2-5,CASRPPGRGQETQYF,TGCGCCAGCAGGCCCCCGGGCAGGGGCCAAGAGACCCAGTACTTC
NA,TRBV19,TRBD2,TRBJ2-3,CASREAGGLTDTQYF,TGTGCCAGTAGGGAAGCGGGAGGGCTCACAGATACGCAGTATTTT
once,TRBV10-3,NA,TRBJ2-2,CAISRGQITGELFF,TGTGCCATCAGCCGAGGACAGATCACCGGGGAGCTGTTTTTT
NA,TRBV6-2/TRBV6-3,NA,TRBJ1-1,CASSYELMNTEAFF,TGTGCCAGCAGTTACGAACTGATGAACACTGAAGCTTTCTTT
NA,TRBV18,NA,TRBJ1-5,CASSPTQGLDQPQHF,TGTGCCAGCTCACCCACGCAGGGGCTGGATCAGCCCCAGCATTTT
NA,TRBV2,NA,TRBJ2-7,CASRGAGGQYF,TGTGCCAGCCGTGGGGCGGGTGGGCAGTACTTC
NA,TRBV11-2,NA,TRBJ1-1,CASSPNPMAAFF,TGTGCCAGCAGCCCGAACCCCATGGCAGCTTTCTTT
NA,TRBV5-1,NA,TRBJ1-2,CASQPSTQGYGYTF,TGCGCCAGCCAGCCGTCTACACAGGGCTATGGCTACACCTTC
NA,TRBV5-6,TRBD1,TRBJ1-5,CASSFGLGRGHDLQPQHF,TGTGCCAGCAGCTTCGGGTTAGGCAGGGGGCATGATTTGCAGCCCCAGCATTTT
few,TRBV6-6,TRBD2,TRBJ2-3,CASSLLGGSGSGDTQYF,TGTGCCAGCAGTCTCCTGGGCGGGAGCGGGAGCGGGGATACGCAGTATTTT
NA,TRBV5-5,TRBD2,TRBJ2-1,CASSLRLAEYNEQFF,TGTGCCAGCAGCTTGAGGCTAGCGGAATACAATGAGCAGTTCTTC
NA,TRBV25-1,TRBD2,TRBJ2-7,CASSEYGSSGSVGEQYF,TGTGCCAGCAGTGAATATGGTTCTAGCGGGAGTGTGGGAGAGCAGTACTTC
NA,TRBV19,TRBD2,TRBJ2-1,CASAGLVQNEQFF,TGTGCCAGTGCGGGACTAGTGCAGAATGAGCAGTTCTTC
NA,TRBV11-3,NA,TRBJ2-1,CASSLGINEQFF,TGTGCCAGCAGCTTAGGTATTAATGAGCAGTTCTTC
NA,TRBV2,TRBD1,TRBJ2-2,CASSKDRVPGELFF,TGTGCCAGCAGCAAGGACAGGGTTCCCGGGGAGCTGTTTTTT
NA,TRBV28,TRBD1,TRBJ1-5,CASSFQGAGNQPQHF,TGTGCCAGCAGTTTCCAGGGGGCAGGAAATCAGCCCCAGCATTTT
NA,TRBV5-1,NA,TRBJ2-1,CASSFQSSSDEQFF,TGCGCCAGCAGCTTTCAGTCTAGCAGCGATGAGCAGTTCTTC
NA,TRBV3-1/TRBV3-2,NA,TRBJ1-1,CASSSTGIDTEAFF,TGTGCCAGCAGTTCAACAGGGATTGACACTGAAGCTTTCTTT
NA,TRBV3-1/TRBV3-2,TRBD2,TRBJ2-3,CASSQDLGGLATSTDTQYF,TGTGCCAGCAGCCAAGATCTTGGCGGACTAGCGACAAGCACAGATACGCAGTATTTT
NA,TRBV6-5,NA,TRBJ1-3,CASSPAGGEGNTIYF,TGTGCCAGCAGTCCCGCGGGAGGCGAAGGAAACACCATATATTTT
NA,TRBV18,TRBD2,TRBJ2-7,CASSPRGLAGDEQYF,TGTGCCAGCTCACCAAGAGGACTAGCGGGAGACGAGCAGTACTTC
NA,TRBV18,NA,TRBJ1-4,CASSPRGAGANEKLFF,TGTGCCAGCTCACCACGGGGCGCAGGGGCTAATGAAAAACTGTTTTTT
NA,TRBV7-7,TRBD1,TRBJ2-3,CASSLAGTGGSDTQYF,TGTGCCAGCAGCTTAGCCGGGACAGGGGGTTCAGATACGCAGTATTTT
NA,TRBV7-8,NA,TRBJ2-7,CASSLRRVLGSYEQYF,TGTGCCAGCAGCTTACGCAGGGTGCTAGGAAGCTACGAGCAGTACTTC
NA,TRBV11-2,NA,TRBJ1-1,CASLGGDTEAFF,TGTGCCAGTCTTGGGGGGGACACTGAAGCTTTCTTT
NA,TRBV9,NA,TRBJ1-3,CASSTGDSSGNTIYF,TGTGCCAGCAGCACCGGGGATTCATCTGGAAACACCATATATTTT
NA,TRBV7-3,TRBD2,TRBJ2-2,CASSQTGGTGELFF,TGTGCCAGCAGTCAAACCGGGGGGACCGGGGAGCTGTTTTTT
NA,TRBV9,TRBD2,TRBJ2-1,CASSLTSGPDPEQFF,TGTGCCAGCAGCTTAACTAGCGGGCCTGACCCGGAGCAGTTCTTC
many,TRBV11-2,NA,TRBJ2-1,CASSLVESGRAEQFF,TGTGCCAGCAGCTTAGTTGAGAGTGGGCGAGCTGAGCAGTTCTTC
few,TRBV7-7,TRBD2,TRBJ2-5,CASSLGLAGVWETQYF,TGTGCTAGCAGCTTAGGACTAGCGGGAGTGTGGGAGACCCAGTACTTC
NA,TRBV11-2,TRBD2,TRBJ2-7,CASSFEAGAYEQYF,TGTGCCAGCAGCTTCGAAGCGGGAGCCTACGAGCAGTACTTC
NA,TRBV20-1,TRBD2,TRBJ2-7,CSARSGSEQYF,TGCAGTGCTCGTAGCGGGAGCGAGCAGTACTTC
few,TRBV5-6,TRBD2,TRBJ2-1,CASSLSGGLYNEQFF,TGTGCCAGCAGCTTGAGCGGGGGCTTATACAATGAGCAGTTCTTC
NA,TRBV24-1,NA,TRBJ1-2,CATKGALGDYTF,TGTGCCACCAAAGGGGCGCTGGGTGACTACACCTTC
NA,TRBV4-1,NA,TRBJ2-3,CASSQDGTSTDTQYF,TGCGCCAGCAGCCAAGACGGGACTAGCACAGATACGCAGTATTTT
once,TRBV11-3,TRBD2,TRBJ2-3,CASSPGTSGRTDTQYF,TGTGCCAGCAGCCCCGGGACTAGCGGGAGGACAGATACGCAGTATTTT
NA,TRBV29-1,NA,TRBJ1-2,CSVETGLGYGYTF,TGCAGCGTTGAGACAGGCTTAGGGTATGGCTACACCTTC
many,TRBV5-4,TRBD1,TRBJ1-1,CASSNYRGMNTEAFF,TGTGCCAGCAGCAACTACAGGGGGATGAACACTGAAGCTTTCTTT
NA,TRBV28,NA,TRBJ1-4,CASSFRQRNEKLFF,TGTGCCAGCAGTTTCAGACAGCGAAATGAAAAACTGTTTTTT
NA,TRBV6-5,TRBD1,TRBJ1-2,CASSYGDRGVYGYTF,TGTGCCAGCAGTTACGGGGACAGGGGAGTCTATGGCTACACCTTC
NA,TRBV27,TRBD1,TRBJ1-5,CASSPTGVLSNQPQHF,TGTGCCAGCAGTCCAACAGGGGTCCTTAGCAATCAGCCCCAGCATTTT
NA,TRBV19,TRBD1,TRBJ2-7,CASSGTANYEQYF,TGTGCCAGTAGTGGGACAGCAAACTACGAGCAGTACTTC
NA,TRBV6-5,NA,TRBJ1-2,CASSSSARYGYTF,TGTGCCAGCAGTTCCAGTGCCCGCTATGGCTACACCTTC
NA,TRBV6-5,NA,TRBJ1-5,CAAGGDGQPQHF,TGTGCGGCGGGCGGGGACGGCCAGCCCCAGCATTTT
NA,TRBV19,TRBD1,TRBJ2-3,CASSIDLVRDRVTDTQYF,TGTGCCAGTAGTATAGATCTAGTCCGGGACAGGGTCACAGATACGCAGTATTTT
NA,TRBV6-1,NA,TRBJ1-2,CASSEGHSGYGYTF,TGTGCCAGCAGTGAAGGGCACAGTGGTTATGGCTACACCTTC
NA,TRBV2,TRBD1,TRBJ1-4,CASSAGRGQGKEKLFF,TGTGCCAGCAGCGCCGGGAGGGGACAGGGGAAAGAAAAACTGTTTTTT
NA,TRBV9,TRBD2,TRBJ2-6,CARSVATGGAGANVLTF,TGTGCCCGCAGCGTAGCTACGGGGGGGGCTGGGGCCAACGTCCTGACTTTC
NA,TRBV5-8,NA,TRBJ2-2,CASSLAWGRATGELFF,TGTGCCAGCAGCTTGGCCTGGGGCAGGGCCACCGGGGAGCTGTTTTTT
NA,TRBV27,TRBD1,TRBJ2-2,CASSDWDRETGELFF,TGTGCCAGCAGTGACTGGGACAGGGAAACCGGGGAGCTGTTTTTT
once,TRBV6-5,TRBD2,TRBJ2-1,CASSYKLAPAYNEQFF,TGTGCCAGCAGCTACAAACTAGCGCCGGCTTACAATGAGCAGTTCTTC
many,TRBV7-3,TRBD2,TRBJ2-1,CASSPGLAGRKFF,TGTGCCAGCAGCCCGGGACTAGCGGGACGAAAGTTCTTC